The following is a TCR beta chain sequence with its context. This clone was recorded only once. Its antigen has not been determined. Base qualities were left out, and no much larger clone turns up one base away. This sample was included in a study of T cell responses to AZD1222 COVID-19 vaccine (dated by TCRdb to the early 2020s). For the wider study: A total of 233 trial participants underwent TCR sequencing, of whom some 210 received two doses of AZD1222 and roughly 25 received two doses of the MenACWY control vaccine. Enrollment into the trials was organized by age into subgroups of 18-55, 56-69 and 70-plus years, and those subgroups contained about 160, 30 and 59 TCR-sequenced participants, respectively.

The CDR3 regions of human TCRbeta chains were analyzed by immunosequencing. The authors processed their data as follows. TCRs in the repertoires were compared against a reference library of SARS-CoV-2-specific TCRs that had been generated with the MIRA antigen-specificity platform. Breadth was defined as the fraction of unique TCRs that were SARS-CoV-2-associated, and depth was defined as the fraction of total T cells that were SARS-CoV-2-associated. Each spike-specific TCR was assigned to its reactive spike region and to a CD4 or CD8 class using the MIRA data. Log10-transformed breadth and depth values were compared by one-way ANOVA with Sidak's multiple comparisons tests. TCRdb took this table from immuneACCESS and kept in-frame rearrangements with V and J called. Such tables lack part of the clones; where checked against another copy, unresolved V genes explain under half of the gap, and the rest is unexplained. Clone size and V and J calls were adopted from that table, with D and trimming inferred from the DNA. The sample table records roughly 90,000 clones; 80% to 90% of these occur just once. About 2.4% of the sample is in the top ten clones.

The sample's time point label, in plain terms: about 28 days (+/-7) after the second vaccine dose. AZD1222 recipients given second doses at about 4 weeks or at about 12 weeks were pooled, since spike-specific TCR depth and breadth were not found to differ between the two schedules. Vaccinee samples were obtained from the UK trials COV001 and COV002, which included a single-blind randomized controlled phase 2/3 trial of AZD1222 (ChAdOx1 nCoV-19) in healthy adults. Trial participant PBMC samples were collected at day 0 and day 28 after the second dose for TCRbeta chain sequencing. CDR1 is given as MRHNA and CDR2 as SNTAGT, both from the germline V gene. Inclusive of the bounding cysteine and phenylalanine, the CDR3 is 16 residues long. The retained sequence is limited to the CDR3, 48 bases, with the frame set at the first base. V is clipped by 4 bases and J by 4 bases, and the sequence between their germline boundaries is 18 bases long.

Overall results and qualifications from the work: No day 14 peak-response samples were available, so repertoires were characterized only after the peak T cell response. Participants were mostly white British and included more females than males, and it was suggested by the authors that clonal diversity may have been underestimated. In the small 56-69-year group, the increase in depth fell short of significance, most likely because of low power. Reportedly, almost half of the unique spike-specific TCRs recognized epitopes lying outside the regions that are mutated in the B.1.351 and B.1.1.7 variants. The vaccine-associated CD4 TCRs covered the entire spike protein, and the dominant responses fell in regions 160-218 and 743-854. A significant rise in spike-specific TCR breadth and depth was observed after two AZD1222 doses relative to day 0 and relative to MenACWY recipients. Conclusions about previously exposed vaccinees were limited because only six AZD1222 recipients were SARS-CoV-2 seropositive at baseline.

The receptor was isolated from an adult who received the AZD1222 COVID-19 vaccine. Source: peripheral blood, taken 28 days after the second AZD1222 dose. This chain joins TRBV6-4 to TRBJ2-3, with the D gene not confidently named. The CDR3 protein is CASSAVYSGGPDTQYF. The sequenced DNA is TGTGCCAGCAGTGCCGTTTATTCAGGTGGGCCAGATACGCAGTATTTT.